The source of this T cell receptor (beta chain) is a study of graft-versus-host responses after intestinal transplantation. Study-wide background: Recipients across the board were started on anti-thymocyte globulin induction, then kept on tacrolimus and steroids for around 3 years. Study outcomes and limitations: Early post-transplant falls in HvG clones accompanied the peak levels of circulating GvH clones. The study found high graft-versus-host to host-versus-graft clonal ratios in allografts of patients with graft-donor T cell macrochimerism. Recipient marrow showed GvH clones, some seen first in ileum or blood.

As for this clone: Its antigen is unknown.

Repertoires were generated with immunoSEQ multiplex PCR, while TCRdb's copy carries only in-frame clones and drops some. This table holds tens of thousands of clones, roughly nine tenths found once. The receptor was isolated from a human patient who received an intestinal transplant, so some T cells may come from the graft donor. Here the sequenced sample was PBMCs, taken almost 320 days after intestinal transplant.

The CDR3 spells CSAGGGRSPYEQYF. DNA for the CDR3: TGCAGCGCCGGCGGTGGTAGGTCCCCCTACGAGCAGTACTTC. The V gene is TRBV29-1, the J gene TRBJ2-7; D remains unclear. The CDR3 has 14 residues. Germline V CDR1 and CDR2: SQVTM, ANQGSEA. V lost 7 bases to trimming and J lost 2 bases, with 18 bases between them.